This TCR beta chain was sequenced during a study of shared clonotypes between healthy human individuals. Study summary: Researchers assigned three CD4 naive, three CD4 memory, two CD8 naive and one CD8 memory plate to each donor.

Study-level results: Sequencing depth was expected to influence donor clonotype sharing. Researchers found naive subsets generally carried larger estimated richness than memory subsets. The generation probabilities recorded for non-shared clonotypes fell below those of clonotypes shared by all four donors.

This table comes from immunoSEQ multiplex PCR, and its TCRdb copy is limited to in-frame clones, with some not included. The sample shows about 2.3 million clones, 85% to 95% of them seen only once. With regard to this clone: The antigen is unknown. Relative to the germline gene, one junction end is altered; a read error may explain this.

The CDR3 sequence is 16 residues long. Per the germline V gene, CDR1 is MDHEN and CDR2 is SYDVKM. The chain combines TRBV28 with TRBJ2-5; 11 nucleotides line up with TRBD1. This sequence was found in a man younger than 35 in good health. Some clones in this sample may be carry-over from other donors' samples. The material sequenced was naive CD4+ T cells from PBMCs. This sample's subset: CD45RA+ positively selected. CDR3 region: CASSAGQGAVEETQYF. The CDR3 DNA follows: TGTGCCAGCAGTGCCGGACAGGGGGCAGTCGAAGAGACTCAGTACTTC.